The sequence of this T cell receptor beta chain was determined in a study of shared clonotypes between healthy human individuals. Study results and caveats: The represented genetic and exposure-history diversity was limited by the small number of donors.

With respect to this clone: Its target is not known.

The CDR3 is 14 amino acids. V shed 4 bases and J shed 5 bases, with 12 bases lying between them. Germline V gene sequence: CDR1 SGHRS, CDR2 YFSETQ. Splitting of each subset's genomic DNA was done evenly across several immunoSEQ plates. The protocol was immunoSEQ multiplex PCR, while the TCRdb copy is restricted to in-frame clones and leaves out a portion. The profile shows approximately 2.5 million clones, more than 85% of them singletons. The chain couples TRBV5-1 to TRBJ1-4; perhaps TRBD1 as D (6 bases). Sequencing was carried out using naive CD4+ T cells from PBMCs. Subset denoted: CD45RA+ positively selected. This receptor was obtained from a man aged 18-30 years in good health. Some clones in this sample may be carry-over from other donors' samples. Here the CDR3 reads CASSNGGPNEKLFF. As DNA, the CDR3 is TGCGCCAGCAGCAACGGGGGGCCGAATGAAAAACTGTTTTTT.